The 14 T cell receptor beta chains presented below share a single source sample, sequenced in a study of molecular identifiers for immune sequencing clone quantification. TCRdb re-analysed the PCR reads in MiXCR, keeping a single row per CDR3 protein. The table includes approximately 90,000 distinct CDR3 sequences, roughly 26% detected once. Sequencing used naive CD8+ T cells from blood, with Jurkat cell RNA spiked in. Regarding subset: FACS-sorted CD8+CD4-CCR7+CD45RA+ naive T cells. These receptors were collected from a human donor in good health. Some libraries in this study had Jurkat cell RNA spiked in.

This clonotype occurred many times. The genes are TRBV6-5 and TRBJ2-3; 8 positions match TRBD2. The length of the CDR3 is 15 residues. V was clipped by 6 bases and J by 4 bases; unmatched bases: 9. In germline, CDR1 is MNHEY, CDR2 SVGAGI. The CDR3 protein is CASSPGGGEADTQYF. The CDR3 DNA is TGTGCCAGCAGCCCCGGGGGGGGTGAGGCAGATACGCAGTATTTT.

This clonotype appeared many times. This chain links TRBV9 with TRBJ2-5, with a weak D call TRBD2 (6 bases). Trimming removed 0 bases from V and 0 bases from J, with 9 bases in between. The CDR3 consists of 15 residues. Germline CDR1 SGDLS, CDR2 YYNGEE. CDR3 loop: CASSVGWTNQETQYF. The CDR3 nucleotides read TGTGCCAGCAGCGTAGGTTGGACTAACCAAGAGACCCAGTACTTC.

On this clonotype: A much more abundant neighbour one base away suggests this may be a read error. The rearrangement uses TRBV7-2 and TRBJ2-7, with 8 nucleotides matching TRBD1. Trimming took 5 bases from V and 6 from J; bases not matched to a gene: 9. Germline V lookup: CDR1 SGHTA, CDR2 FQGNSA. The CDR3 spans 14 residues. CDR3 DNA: TGTGCCAGCAGCCAACCGGACAGGGACTGCGAGCAGTACTTC. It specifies CASSQPDRDCEQYF.

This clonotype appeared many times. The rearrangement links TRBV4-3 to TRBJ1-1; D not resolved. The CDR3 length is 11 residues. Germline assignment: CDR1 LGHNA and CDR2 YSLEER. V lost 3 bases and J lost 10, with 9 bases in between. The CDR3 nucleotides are TGCGCCAGCAGCCAGGGAGGTGGAGCTTTCTTT. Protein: CASSQGGGAFF.

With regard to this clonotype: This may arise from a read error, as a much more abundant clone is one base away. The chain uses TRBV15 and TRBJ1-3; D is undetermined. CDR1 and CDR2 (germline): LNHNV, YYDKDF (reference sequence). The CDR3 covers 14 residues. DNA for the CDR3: TGTGCCACCAGCAGAGATCGCAGTGGAAACACCGTATATTTT. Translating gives CATSRDRSGNTVYF.

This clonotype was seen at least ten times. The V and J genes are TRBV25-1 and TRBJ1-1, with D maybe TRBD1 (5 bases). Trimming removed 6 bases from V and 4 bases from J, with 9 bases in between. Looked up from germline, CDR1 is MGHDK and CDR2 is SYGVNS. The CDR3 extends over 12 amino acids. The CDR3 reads CASREGSTEAFF. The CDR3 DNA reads TGTGCCAGCAGGGAGGGGTCCACTGAAGCTTTCTTT.

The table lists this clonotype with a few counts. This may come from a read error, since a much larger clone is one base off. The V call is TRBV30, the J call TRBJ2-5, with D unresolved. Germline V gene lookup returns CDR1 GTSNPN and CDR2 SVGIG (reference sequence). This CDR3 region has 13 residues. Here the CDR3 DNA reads TGTGTCTTGCTTACGACCTCCCAAGAGACCCAGTACTTC. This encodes CVLLTTSQETQYF.

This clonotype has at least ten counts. This chain's CDR3 is CASSLATAGEQYF. The CDR3 DNA reads TGTGCCAGCAGCTTGGCTACCGCGGGCGAGCAGTACTTC. The chain couples TRBV5-5 to TRBJ2-7; possible D gene TRBD2, 5 bases. Trimming took off 0 bases at V and 6 bases at J, with 10 bases between the two ends. Germline V gives CDR1 SGHKS, CDR2 YYEKEE (reference sequence). This CDR3 region has 13 residues.

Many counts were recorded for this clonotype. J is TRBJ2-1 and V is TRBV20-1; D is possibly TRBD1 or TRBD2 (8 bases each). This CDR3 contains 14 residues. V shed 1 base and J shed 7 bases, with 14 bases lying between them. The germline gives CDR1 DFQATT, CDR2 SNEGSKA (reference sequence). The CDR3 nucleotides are TGCAGTGCTAGAGGGACAGGGACTAGGAATGAGCAGTTCTTC. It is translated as CSARGTGTRNEQFF.

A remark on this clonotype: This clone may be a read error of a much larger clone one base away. In DNA, the CDR3 is TGTACCAGTAGTGAGATCCGGGACATATTTCTACCGATCACTGAAGCTTTCTTT. Translation gives CTSSEIRDIFLPITEAFF. V usage is TRBV19 and J usage is TRBJ1-1; weak D call: TRBD1 (6 bases). The CDR3 contains 18 residues. CDR1 is LNHDA, CDR2 SQIVND, per germline (reference sequence). The variable domain in full, with the rest retrieved from reference TRBV19 and TRBJ1-1, is DGGITQSPKYLFRKEGQNVTLSCEQNLNHDAMYWYRQDPGQGLRLIYYSQIVNDFQKGDIAEGYSVSREKKESFPLTVTSAQKNPTAFYLCTSSEIRDIFLPITEAFFGQGTRLTVV.

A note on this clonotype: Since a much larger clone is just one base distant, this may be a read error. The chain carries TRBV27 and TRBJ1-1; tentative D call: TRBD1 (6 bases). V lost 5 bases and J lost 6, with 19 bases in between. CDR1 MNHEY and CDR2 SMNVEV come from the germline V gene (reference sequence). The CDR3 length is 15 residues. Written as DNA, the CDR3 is TGTGCCAGCAGTGCCGGGACAACAGTCAGGTCTGAAGCTTTCTTT. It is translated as CASSAGTTVRSEAFF.

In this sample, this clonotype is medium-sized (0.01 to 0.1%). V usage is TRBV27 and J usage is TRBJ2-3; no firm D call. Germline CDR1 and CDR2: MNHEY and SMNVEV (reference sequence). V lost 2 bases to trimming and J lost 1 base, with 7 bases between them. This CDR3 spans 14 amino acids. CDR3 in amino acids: CASSLALRTDTQYF. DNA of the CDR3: TGTGCCAGCAGTTTAGCATTACGCACAGATACGCAGTATTTT.

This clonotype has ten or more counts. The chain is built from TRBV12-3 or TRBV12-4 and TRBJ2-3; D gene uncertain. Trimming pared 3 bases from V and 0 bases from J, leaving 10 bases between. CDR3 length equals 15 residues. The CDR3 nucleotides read TGTGCCAGCAGTTTCACTTTTGCTAGCACAGATACGCAGTATTTT. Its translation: CASSFTFASTDTQYF.

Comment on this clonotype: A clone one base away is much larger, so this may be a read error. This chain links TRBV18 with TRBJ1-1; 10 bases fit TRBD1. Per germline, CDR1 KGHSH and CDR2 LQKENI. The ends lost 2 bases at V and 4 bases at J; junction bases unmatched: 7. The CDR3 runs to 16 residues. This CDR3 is CASSPFDRGRSTEAFF. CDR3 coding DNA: TGTGCCAGCTCACCATTTGACAGGGGGCGGAGCACTGAAGCTTTCTTT.